The rows below give T cell receptor beta chains drawn from one sample of a study of CD8 T cells in ankylosing spondylitis. TCRdb fed the 5' RACE reads into MiXCR, producing one record per CDR3 protein. The repertoire holds approximately 150,000 distinct CDR3 sequences, with about a third as singletons. The sequencing sample was made of synovial fluid, either unsorted or a sorted T cell fraction (not recorded which). The receptors were sampled from a male donor with ankylosing spondylitis. Each CDR3 is given with its conserved first and last residue. The D gene is left open where the match is weak. The listing skips clone size in some rows; elsewhere it reads once, few, many or a size class.

V gene,D gene,J gene,clone size,CDR3 DNA,CDR3 protein
TRBV14,-,TRBJ2-7,-,TGTGCCAGCAGCCAAGATCCACGCCAGGGGAATACCCACGAGCAGTACTTC,CASSQDPRQGNTHEQYF
TRBV19,-,TRBJ2-6,once,TGTGCCAGTAGTACTCGGGCAGGGGATTTCTCTGGGGCCAACGTCCTGACTTTC,CASSTRAGDFSGANVLTF
TRBV28,-,TRBJ2-5,many,TGTGCCAGCAGCCAGACAGGATACCAAGAGACCCAGTACTTC,CASSQTGYQETQYF
TRBV29-1,-,TRBJ2-1,many,TGCAGCGTTACTGAAACCCTGACTGGCAATGAGCAGTTCTTC,CSVTETLTGNEQFF
TRBV11-3,-,TRBJ2-1,many,TGTGCCAGCAGCTTACGCCAGGGGATTAGGGATTACAATGAGCAGTTCTTC,CASSLRQGIRDYNEQFF
TRBV5-6,TRBD2,TRBJ2-1,many,TGTGCCAGCAGCTTGCGCGGGAGGGCCAGTGAGCAGTTCTTC,CASSLRGRASEQFF
TRBV28,-,TRBJ2-6,-,TGTGCCAGCGCCCAGGTTCGGGGTTCTGGGGCCAACGTCCTGACTTTC,CASAQVRGSGANVLTF
TRBV15,TRBD2,TRBJ2-2,few,TGTGCCACCAGCAGAGATCTAGCGGCCGGGGAGCTGTTTTTT,CATSRDLAAGELFF
TRBV7-2,-,TRBJ2-5,-,TGTGCCAGCAGCCAAGAGGTCGGGAAAGAGACCCAGTACTTC,CASSQEVGKETQYF
TRBV11-2,-,TRBJ1-1,-,TGTGCCAGCAGCCAAAGACAGAACACTGAAGCTTTCTTT,CASSQRQNTEAFF
TRBV5-1,TRBD2,TRBJ2-3,few,TGCGCCAGCAGCTTGGGTAGCGGGACAGATACGCAGTATTTT,CASSLGSGTDTQYF
TRBV11-2,-,TRBJ2-5,-,TGTGCCAGCAGCTTAGACACCTCCTACGGAACCCAGTACTTC,CASSLDTSYGTQYF
TRBV28,TRBD1,TRBJ1-2,few,TGTGCCAGCAGTTTTGTGGGACAGGGAAACTATGGCTACACCTTC,CASSFVGQGNYGYTF
TRBV6-5,-,TRBJ1-2,-,TGTGCCAGCAGTTCCCGGTCGAGGGGCTACACCTTC,CASSSRSRGYTF
TRBV6-2/TRBV6-3,-,TRBJ2-2,many,TGTGCCAGCACCCCCCGTGGCGCTGGCACCGGGGAGCTGTTTTTT,CASTPRGAGTGELFF
TRBV20-1,-,TRBJ1-6,few,TGCAGTGCACCCCAGGCCGGACAGCTAGTTAATTCACCCCTCCACTTT,CSAPQAGQLVNSPLHF
TRBV4-1,-,TRBJ1-2,-,TGCGCCAGCAGCCAAGACCCCCAGGGGATCTATGGCTACACCTTC,CASSQDPQGIYGYTF
TRBV30,-,TRBJ1-4,-,TGTGCCTGGAGGAGTGGGGGGATAAGTGAAAAACTGTTTTTT,CAWRSGGISEKLFF
TRBV4-1,-,TRBJ1-5,-,TGCGCCAGCAGCCAAGAAATAGTCCAGCCCCAGCATTTT,CASSQEIVQPQHF
TRBV19,-,TRBJ2-7,few,TGTGCCAGTAGCCCCAATTTCTCCTACGAGCAGTACTTC,CASSPNFSYEQYF
TRBV18,-,TRBJ2-2,-,TGTGCCAGCTCACAGGCCTCGACCGCCGGGGAGCTGTTTTTT,CASSQASTAGELFF
TRBV15,-,TRBJ2-5,-,TGTGCCACCAGCACTAGCCTGGTCGAGACCCAGTACTTC,CATSTSLVETQYF
TRBV20-1,-,TRBJ2-5,-,TGCAGTGCCAAACCGAAAGGGGCCCTGGGACAAGAGACCCAGTACTTC,CSAKPKGALGQETQYF
TRBV15,-,TRBJ2-3,-,TGTGCCACCAGTCCGGGGACCACAGATACGCAGTATTTT,CATSPGTTDTQYF
TRBV7-9,-,TRBJ1-5,-,TGTGCCAGCAGCTTAGGCGCCCATGGCAATCAGCCCCAGCATTTT,CASSLGAHGNQPQHF
TRBV5-1,TRBD1,TRBJ2-5,few,TGCGCCAGCAGCCCGGGACAGACCCAAGAGACCCAGTACTTC,CASSPGQTQETQYF
TRBV7-2,-,TRBJ2-7,-,TGTGCCAGCAGCTTAGCACTCCTACGCTCCTACGAGCAGTACTTC,CASSLALLRSYEQYF
TRBV20-1,TRBD1,TRBJ1-3,few,TGCAGTGCTGGAGGAGGGGGCGCGGCTGGAAACACCATATATTTT,CSAGGGGAAGNTIYF
TRBV5-4,-,TRBJ1-2,once,TGTGCCAGCAGCTCGTTTCGGGAATCAGGCTACACCTTC,CASSSFRESGYTF
TRBV10-3,-,TRBJ1-6,few,TGTGCCATCAGTGAGTCGCCCTGGGCACCCCTCCACTTT,CAISESPWAPLHF
TRBV5-1,TRBD2,TRBJ2-1,many,TGCGCCAGCAACAAAGGCTCTGGCGGGGGGGGCCCTAACAATGAGCAGTTCTTC,CASNKGSGGGGPNNEQFF
TRBV5-1,-,TRBJ2-1,many,TGCGCCAGCAGCCCGGAGGGGAGAGGTGAGCAGTTCTTC,CASSPEGRGEQFF
TRBV7-8,-,TRBJ2-1,once,TGTGCCAGCAGCGCAACCCGGGACGGATACAATGAGCAGTTCTTC,CASSATRDGYNEQFF
TRBV7-2,TRBD1,TRBJ1-4,-,TGTGCCAGCAGTCGAGGGGGCAGCGATGAAAAACTGTTTTTT,CASSRGGSDEKLFF
TRBV5-1,-,TRBJ2-1,many,TGCGCCAGCAGCTTGGAGGCTAATTCCTACAATGAGCAGTTCTTC,CASSLEANSYNEQFF
TRBV20-1,-,TRBJ2-1,-,TGCAGTGCTAGCACAGGCTACAATGAGCAGTTCTTC,CSASTGYNEQFF
TRBV7-9,TRBD1,TRBJ2-3,many,TGTGCCAGCACCCCGGACAGGGCGAGCACAGATACGCAGTATTTT,CASTPDRASTDTQYF
TRBV7-2,-,TRBJ1-1,few,TGTGCCAGCAGCACCAGGGCGTTGGGCACTGAAGCTTTCTTT,CASSTRALGTEAFF
TRBV20-1,TRBD1,TRBJ2-3,-,TGCAGTGCTAGGCCTCCCCGACAGGGGATCACAGATACGCAGTATTTT,CSARPPRQGITDTQYF
TRBV30,-,TRBJ1-4,many,TGTGCCTGGAGCGCTACAGCGAGTAATGAAAAACTGTTTTTT,CAWSATASNEKLFF
TRBV5-1,-,TRBJ2-2,-,TGCGCCAGCAGCAGGGAAAATTCGAACACCGGGGAGCTGTTTTTT,CASSRENSNTGELFF
TRBV29-1,-,TRBJ1-3,many,TGCAGCGTTGAAGTCCTACAGGGAGTCGCTGGAAACACCATATATTTT,CSVEVLQGVAGNTIYF
TRBV5-1,TRBD2,TRBJ2-1,-,TGCGCCAGCAGCGCCTTAGCGGGGGGGTACAATGAGCAGTTCTTC,CASSALAGGYNEQFF
TRBV10-2,TRBD2,TRBJ2-7,few,TGCGCCAGCAGACTAGCGGGGGGGACCTACGAGCAGTACTTC,CASRLAGGTYEQYF
TRBV5-1,-,TRBJ2-2,-,TGCGCCAGCAGCTTGGGACGAACGAACACCGGGGAGCTGTTTTTT,CASSLGRTNTGELFF
TRBV6-2/TRBV6-3,-,TRBJ2-1,few,TGTGCCAGCAGTCCCCCGGGACGCCAGCAGTTCTTC,CASSPPGRQQFF
TRBV14,TRBD1,TRBJ1-1,-,TGTGCCAGCAGCCAGGACAGGGCCCCTGAAGCTTTCTTT,CASSQDRAPEAFF
TRBV7-2,-,TRBJ2-2,-,TGTGCCAGCAGCTTAGCCCCCGGGACCAAAAACACCGGGGAGCTGTTTTTT,CASSLAPGTKNTGELFF
TRBV7-9,-,TRBJ1-2,many,TGTGCCAGCAGCTTATTGGGAAACTATGGCTACACCTTC,CASSLLGNYGYTF
TRBV12-3/TRBV12-4,-,TRBJ2-5,once,TGTGCCAGCAGTCATACGGGGGCCGTGGGGACCCAGTACTTC,CASSHTGAVGTQYF